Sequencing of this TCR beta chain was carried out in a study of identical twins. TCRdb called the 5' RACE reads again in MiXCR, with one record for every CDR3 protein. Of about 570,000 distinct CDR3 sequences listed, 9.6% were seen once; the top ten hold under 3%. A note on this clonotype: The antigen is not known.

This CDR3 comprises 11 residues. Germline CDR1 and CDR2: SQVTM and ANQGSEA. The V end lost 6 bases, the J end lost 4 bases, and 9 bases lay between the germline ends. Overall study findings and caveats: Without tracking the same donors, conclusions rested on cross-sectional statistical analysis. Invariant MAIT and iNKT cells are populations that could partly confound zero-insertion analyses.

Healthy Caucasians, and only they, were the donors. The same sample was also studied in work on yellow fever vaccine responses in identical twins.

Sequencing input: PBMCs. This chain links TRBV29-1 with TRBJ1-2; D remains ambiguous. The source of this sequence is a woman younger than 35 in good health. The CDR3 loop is CSVLGSYGYTF. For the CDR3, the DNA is TGCAGCGTGCTGGGTTCCTATGGCTACACCTTC.